These T cell receptor beta chains were read from a single sample in a study of T cells in Graves' hyperthyroidism and ophthalmopathy. TCRdb re-analysed the multiplex PCR reads in MiXCR, keeping a single row per CDR3 protein. This sample has roughly 600,000 distinct CDR3 sequences, with 13% to 15% found just once. Sequencing was carried out using blood. The source of these receptors is a woman between 45 and 65 years old with Graves' ophthalmopathy. Each CDR3 is given with its conserved first and last residue. A D gene is named only where the DNA matches it firmly. Clone size appears in some rows only: once, few, many, or a class for an expanded clone.

TRBV5-4	TRBJ2-2	-	few	CASSLVSGAVTGELFF	TGTGCCAGCAGCTTGGTGTCTGGGGCTGTCACCGGGGAGCTGTTTTTT
TRBV28	TRBJ2-2	TRBD2	many	CASSLAGGLTNTGELFF	TGTGCCAGCAGTTTAGCGGGAGGGCTTACGAACACCGGGGAGCTGTTTTTT
TRBV24-1	TRBJ2-7	TRBD2	few	CATSDSSGRTSFWGEQYF	TGTGCCACCAGTGACAGTAGCGGGAGGACCTCCTTTTGGGGCGAGCAGTACTTC
TRBV24-1	TRBJ2-1	TRBD2	-	CATSEWTSGSYNEQFF	TGTGCCACCAGTGAATGGACTAGCGGGAGCTACAATGAGCAGTTCTTC
TRBV10-3	TRBJ2-3	TRBD1	once	CAISEGTGVYTQYF	TGTGCCATCAGTGAGGGGACAGGGGTGTATACGCAGTATTTT
TRBV6-5	TRBJ2-4	TRBD2	-	CASSYGSGRFQNIQYF	TGTGCCAGCAGTTACGGTAGCGGGAGGTTTCAAAACATTCAGTACTTC
TRBV4-3	TRBJ2-1	TRBD2	-	CASSQVGTSGYNEQFF	TGCGCCAGCAGCCAAGTAGGGACTAGCGGGTACAATGAGCAGTTCTTC
TRBV7-8	TRBJ2-5	-	many	CASSPPAGMETQYF	TGTGCCAGCAGCCCCCCGGCAGGGATGGAGACCCAGTACTTC
TRBV30	TRBJ1-4	-	many	CAWSATEKLFF	TGTGCCTGGAGTGCGACAGAAAAACTGTTTTTT
TRBV10-3	TRBJ1-2	-	many	CAISESGSYGYTF	TGTGCCATCAGTGAGTCAGGGAGCTATGGCTACACCTTC
TRBV20-1	TRBJ2-5	TRBD2	few	CSARRPAGGSETQYF	TGCAGTGCTAGAAGGCCAGCGGGAGGGTCAGAGACCCAGTACTTC
TRBV11-2	TRBJ2-3	TRBD2	many	CASSLLAGLGDTQYF	TGTGCCAGCAGCTTACTAGCGGGGCTCGGAGATACGCAGTATTTT
TRBV5-6	TRBJ2-1	-	-	CASSLKESYYNEQFF	TGTGCCAGCAGCTTGAAGGAGAGTTACTACAATGAGCAGTTCTTC
TRBV7-9	TRBJ1-1	-	-	CASSFRRQLNTEAFF	TGTGCCAGCAGCTTTCGAAGACAGCTGAACACTGAAGCTTTCTTT
TRBV19	TRBJ2-3	TRBD2	few	CASSSPSGRGTDTQYF	TGTGCCAGTAGTTCCCCTAGCGGGAGGGGCACAGATACGCAGTATTTT
TRBV29-1	TRBJ2-5	-	many	CSVEKGRGGETQYF	TGCAGCGTTGAAAAGGGGCGGGGAGGTGAGACCCAGTACTTC
TRBV6-1	TRBJ1-2	-	many	CASSGIRGALGYTF	TGTGCCAGCAGTGGCATCCGAGGGGCGCTTGGCTACACCTTC
TRBV9	TRBJ2-6	-	-	CASSVAGANSGANVLTF	TGTGCCAGCAGCGTAGCGGGGGCAAACTCTGGGGCCAACGTCCTGACTTTC
TRBV20-1	TRBJ1-6	TRBD1	few	CSAGQVAQDSPLHF	TGCAGTGCGGGACAGGTGGCACAGGATTCACCCCTCCACTTT
TRBV5-1	TRBJ2-2	TRBD1	few	CASSLNPGQGRTGELFF	TGCGCCAGCAGCTTGAACCCGGGACAGGGTCGCACCGGGGAGCTGTTTTTT
TRBV5-1	TRBJ2-7	TRBD2	many	CASSFPTSGFTYEQYF	TGCGCCAGCAGCTTTCCCACTAGCGGATTTACCTACGAGCAGTACTTC
TRBV6-1	TRBJ2-3	-	-	CASSERGTDTQYF	TGTGCCAGCAGTGAAAGAGGCACAGATACGCAGTATTTT
TRBV5-1	TRBJ1-1	-	-	CASSIAWTAGTEAFF	TGCGCCAGCAGCATTGCATGGACGGCGGGCACTGAAGCTTTCTTT
TRBV20-1	TRBJ2-4	-	-	CSSRLTVAKNIQYF	TGCAGTTCTCGGCTAACAGTAGCCAAAAACATTCAGTACTTC
TRBV28	TRBJ2-7	TRBD1	many	CASSKLDRGDEQYF	TGTGCCAGCAGTAAACTAGACAGGGGAGACGAGCAGTACTTC
TRBV30	TRBJ1-1	-	many	CAWSQGGTEAFF	TGTGCCTGGAGTCAAGGGGGCACTGAAGCTTTCTTT
TRBV19	TRBJ2-1	TRBD2	-	CASSNPGLALNEQFF	TGTGCCAGTAGTAACCCGGGACTAGCGCTCAATGAGCAGTTCTTC
TRBV9	TRBJ2-1	-	few	CASSVAGGWDEQFF	TGTGCCAGCAGCGTCGCAGGGGGGTGGGATGAGCAGTTCTTC
TRBV7-3	TRBJ2-1	-	many	CASSLSRHEQFF	TGTGCCAGCAGCTTATCCCGCCATGAGCAGTTCTTC
TRBV12-3/TRBV12-4	TRBJ2-2	-	few	CASSFGLANTGELFF	TGTGCCAGCAGTTTTGGACTGGCGAACACCGGGGAGCTGTTTTTT
TRBV28	TRBJ2-3	-	many	CASSLYVGRRGDTQYF	TGTGCCAGCAGTTTATATGTGGGGAGAAGGGGAGATACGCAGTATTTT
TRBV27	TRBJ1-5	-	few	CASSNWSQMINQPQHF	TGTGCCAGCTCAAACTGGTCCCAAATGATAAATCAGCCCCAGCATTTT
TRBV5-1	TRBJ2-5	TRBD2	many	CASSGGLAGEETQYF	TGCGCCAGCAGCGGGGGACTAGCGGGAGAAGAGACCCAGTACTTC
TRBV4-1	TRBJ1-1	-	-	CASSQGDTYTEAFF	TGCGCCAGCAGCCAAGGGGACACTTACACTGAAGCTTTCTTT
TRBV20-1	TRBJ1-6	TRBD1	many	CSASVGQGFLSPLHF	TGCAGTGCTAGCGTAGGACAGGGTTTTCTTTCACCCCTCCACTTT
TRBV11-2	TRBJ2-7	TRBD1	many	CASSPIQGARYEQYF	TGTGCCAGCAGCCCAATACAGGGGGCGCGCTACGAGCAGTACTTC
TRBV7-2	TRBJ2-7	-	many	CASSLVISSPYEQYF	TGTGCCAGCAGCTTAGTTATTTCTTCGCCGTACGAGCAGTACTTC
TRBV29-1	TRBJ2-5	TRBD1	-	CSVNDRGRRETQYF	TGCAGCGTGAATGACAGGGGCCGCCGGGAGACCCAGTACTTC
TRBV19	TRBJ2-7	TRBD1	-	CASSWGQGSFEQYF	TGTGCCAGTAGTTGGGGACAGGGGTCGTTCGAGCAGTACTTC
TRBV4-2	TRBJ2-7	TRBD2	once	CASSQRRLAGGLTYEQYF	TGTGCCAGCAGCCAACGACGACTAGCGGGAGGACTTACCTACGAGCAGTACTTC
TRBV6-2/TRBV6-3	TRBJ2-5	TRBD2	few	CASSYPTGLANF	TGTGCCAGCAGTTACCCAACGGGACTAGCGAACTTC
TRBV14	TRBJ1-2	-	few	CASSQVGIGLGYTF	TGTGCCAGCAGCCAAGTAGGCATTGGATTAGGCTACACCTTC
TRBV2	TRBJ2-5	TRBD2	many	CASGLTSGGGETQYF	TGTGCCAGCGGTTTAACTAGCGGGGGGGGAGAGACCCAGTACTTC
TRBV7-2	TRBJ1-6	-	many	CASSITGTNARDSPLHF	TGTGCCAGCAGCATCACCGGGACAAACGCAAGGGATTCACCCCTCCACTTT
TRBV20-1	TRBJ1-1	-	many	CSAREGSVGGGEAFF	TGCAGTGCTAGAGAAGGGTCTGTCGGAGGGGGGGAAGCTTTCTTT
TRBV18	TRBJ1-4	TRBD1	many	CASSPRQGVEKLFF	TGTGCCAGCTCACCCCGACAGGGGGTTGAAAAACTGTTTTTT
TRBV28	TRBJ1-2	-	many	CATPGTNYGYTF	TGTGCCACCCCTGGCACTAACTATGGCTACACCTTC
TRBV5-6	TRBJ1-5	-	few	CASSSELGNQPQHF	TGTGCCAGCAGCTCCGAACTTGGCAATCAGCCCCAGCATTTT
TRBV28	TRBJ1-2	TRBD1	many	CATTGQYYGYTF	TGTGCCACCACGGGACAGTACTATGGCTACACCTTC
TRBV18	TRBJ1-5	TRBD1	many	CASSPGTGNQPQHF	TGTGCCAGCAGCCCAGGGACAGGCAATCAGCCCCAGCATTTT
TRBV4-1	TRBJ1-5	-	few	CASSQGMGNNQPQHF	TGCGCCAGCAGCCAAGGAATGGGGAACAATCAGCCCCAGCATTTT
TRBV5-4	TRBJ2-7	TRBD1	-	CASSTPPRDRGYEQYF	TGTGCCAGCAGCACACCCCCCCGGGACAGGGGTTACGAGCAGTACTTC
TRBV11-3	TRBJ2-7	TRBD2	many	CASSPLAGGTSYEQYF	TGTGCCAGCAGCCCCCTAGCGGGAGGGACCTCCTACGAGCAGTACTTC
TRBV6-2/TRBV6-3	TRBJ2-5	TRBD2	few	CASRSVRDYRRETQYF	TGTGCCAGCAGAAGTGTCCGGGACTACAGGCGAGAGACCCAGTACTTC
TRBV28	TRBJ2-1	TRBD2	many	CASTPGLVHEQFF	TGTGCCAGCACTCCGGGACTAGTTCATGAGCAGTTCTTC
TRBV20-1	TRBJ1-2	-	many	CSAGGIRGYTF	TGCAGTGCGGGTGGGATCAGGGGCTACACCTTC
TRBV7-2	TRBJ2-7	-	many	CASSLVPAISYEQYF	TGTGCCAGCAGCTTAGTCCCCGCTATATCCTACGAGCAGTACTTC
TRBV6-1	TRBJ1-2	TRBD1	many	CASRGTGYGYTF	TGTGCCAGCAGAGGGACAGGGTATGGCTACACCTTC
TRBV4-2	TRBJ2-7	-	few	CASSQESSSSYEQYF	TGTGCCAGCAGCCAAGAGTCGTCTAGCTCCTACGAGCAGTACTTC
TRBV12-3/TRBV12-4	TRBJ1-1	-	-	CASSHSIVNTGAFF	TGCGCCAGCAGCCACTCTATCGTGAACACTGGAGCTTTCTTT